The rows below give T cell receptor beta chains drawn from one sample of a study of blood T cell repertoires in COVID-19. Profiled with immunoSEQ multiplex PCR; TCRdb holds only in-frame clones, not every one. This table has more than 200,000 clones, about 90% appearing once. Material for sequencing was peripheral blood. The receptor source for this set is a man older than 75 with acute or convalescent COVID-19. CDR3s include the opening cysteine and the closing phenylalanine or tryptophan. D genes are given only for firm matches. Some rows have no size entry. The others give once, few or many, or a class for an expanded clone.

CASSGRGGDYGYTF	NA	TRBV28	TRBJ1-2	few
CASSTTRFYGYTF	NA	TRBV18	TRBJ1-2	NA
CASRDDRDITDTQYF	NA	TRBV9	TRBJ2-3	NA
CASRSGPMLNTEAFF	NA	TRBV3-1/TRBV3-2	TRBJ1-1	few
CASSLTGAGYTF	NA	TRBV7-3	TRBJ1-2	once
CATSKIRGRDYGYTF	TRBD1	TRBV15	TRBJ1-2	NA
CASSQESTARGYTF	NA	TRBV3-1/TRBV3-2	TRBJ1-2	NA
CSVPTGGLLNTEAFF	TRBD1	TRBV29-1	TRBJ1-1	NA
CASSPGGQGYSNQPQHF	TRBD1	TRBV5-1	TRBJ1-5	NA
CASSLFSIAASYNEQFF	NA	TRBV5-5	TRBJ2-1	NA
CASSLGQLSSYNSPLHF	TRBD1	TRBV27	TRBJ1-6	NA
CASSPTGGGGNIQYF	NA	TRBV18	TRBJ2-4	NA
CASRIHRGRSNTGELFF	TRBD1	TRBV28	TRBJ2-2	NA
CASSQYREPYEQYF	NA	TRBV3-1/TRBV3-2	TRBJ2-7	NA
CASSLGGTVRTEAFF	NA	TRBV28	TRBJ1-1	NA
CASSLGHVNEKLFF	NA	TRBV5-5	TRBJ1-4	NA
CASSLRQGNTEAFF	TRBD1	TRBV14	TRBJ1-1	NA
CASSQDQNRFATNEKLFF	NA	TRBV3-1/TRBV3-2	TRBJ1-4	NA
CASSLTPGGNTGELFF	TRBD1	TRBV7-3	TRBJ2-2	once
CASSSRGTAGYEQYF	NA	TRBV28	TRBJ2-7	once
CASVGHSPYEQYF	NA	TRBV28	TRBJ2-7	NA
CASSLAGSNSDTQYF	NA	TRBV28	TRBJ2-3	NA
CASSPPGTGSGANVLTF	TRBD1	TRBV19	TRBJ2-6	NA
CSVASGTGTYNEQFF	TRBD1	TRBV29-1	TRBJ2-1	NA
CASSGRTGNANEQFF	TRBD1	TRBV10-1	TRBJ2-1	NA
CASSNRGGNTGELFF	NA	TRBV7-3	TRBJ2-2	NA
CSVQGAGETQYF	NA	TRBV29-1	TRBJ2-5	NA
CASSLGTGGAETQYF	TRBD1	TRBV5-5	TRBJ2-5	NA
CASSPRTSGSSGYNEQFF	TRBD2	TRBV13	TRBJ2-1	NA
CSVEDLGASQYF	NA	TRBV29-1	TRBJ2-7	NA
CASRMTFSYNEQFF	NA	TRBV6-5	TRBJ2-1	once
CASSDQGWSTGELFF	NA	TRBV6-1	TRBJ2-2	NA